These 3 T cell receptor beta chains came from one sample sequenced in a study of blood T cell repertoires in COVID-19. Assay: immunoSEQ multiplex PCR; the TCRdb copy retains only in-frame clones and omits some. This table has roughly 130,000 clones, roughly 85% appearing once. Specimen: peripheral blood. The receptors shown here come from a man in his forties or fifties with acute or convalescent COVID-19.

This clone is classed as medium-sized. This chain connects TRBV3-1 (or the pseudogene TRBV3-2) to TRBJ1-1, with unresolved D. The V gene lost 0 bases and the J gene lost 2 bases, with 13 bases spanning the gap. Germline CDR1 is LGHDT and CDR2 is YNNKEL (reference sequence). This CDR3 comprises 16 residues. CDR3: CASSQDLYSLNTEAFF. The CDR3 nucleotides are TGTGCCAGCAGCCAAGATCTGTACAGCCTAAACACTGAAGCTTTCTTT.

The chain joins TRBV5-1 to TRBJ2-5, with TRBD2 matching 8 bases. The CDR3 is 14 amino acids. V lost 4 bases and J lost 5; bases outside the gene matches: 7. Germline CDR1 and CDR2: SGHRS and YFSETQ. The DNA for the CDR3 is TGCGCCAGCAGCCGGCGGGGGGTCGACGAGACCCAGTACTTC. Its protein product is CASSRRGVDETQYF. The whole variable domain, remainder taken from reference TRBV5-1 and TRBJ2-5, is KAGVTQTPRYLIKTRGQQVTLSCSPISGHRSVSWYQQTPGQGLQFLFEYFSETQRNKGNFPGRFSGRQFSNSRSEMNVSTLELGDSALYLCASSRRGVDETQYFGPGTRLLVL.

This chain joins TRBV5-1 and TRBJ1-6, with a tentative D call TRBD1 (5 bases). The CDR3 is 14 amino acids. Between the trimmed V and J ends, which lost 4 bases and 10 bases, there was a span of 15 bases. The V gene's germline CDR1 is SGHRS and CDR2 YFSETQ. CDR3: CASSASGGDSPLHF. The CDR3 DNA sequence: TGCGCCAGCAGCGCCTCGGGGGGAGACTCACCCCTCCACTTT.